This is a list of T cell receptor beta chains from one sample in a study of T cells and Merkel cell carcinoma outcomes. The method was immunoSEQ multiplex PCR; TCRdb's version includes in-frame clones alone and lacks a portion of them. In the table there are 890 or so clones, 90% of which are singletons. What was sequenced was tumor tissue from Merkel cell carcinoma. The receptors were sampled from a human donor with Merkel cell carcinoma. The CDR3 runs from the conserved cysteine through the conserved F or W. The D gene is left open where the match is weak. The size entry is marked missing in some rows and otherwise reads once, few, many or a size class.

D gene	clone size	V gene	J gene	CDR3 DNA	CDR3 protein
-	-	TRBV18	TRBJ1-1	TGTGCCAGCTCACCAGGGCAGGGGAGGAACACTGAAGCTTTCTTT	CASSPGQGRNTEAFF
TRBD2	-	TRBV30	TRBJ2-3	TGTGCCTGGGCGCCACTAGCGGGAGGGGATACGCAGTATTTT	CAWAPLAGGDTQYF
-	-	TRBV29-1	TRBJ2-7	TGCAGCGTTGAAGAAAGAGGGTACTACGAGCAGTACTTC	CSVEERGYYEQYF
-	-	TRBV20-1	TRBJ1-1	TGCAGTGCCCACCCCAGGACTGAAGCTTTCTTT	CSAHPRTEAFF
TRBD2	once	TRBV2	TRBJ2-1	TGTGCCAGCAGTGAATTAGCGGGAGGACTTGAGCAGTTCTTC	CASSELAGGLEQFF
-	-	TRBV14	TRBJ2-2	TGTGCCAGCAGCCAGCACAGTCGTGCCGGGGAGCTGTTTTTT	CASSQHSRAGELFF
-	-	TRBV7-9	TRBJ2-2	TGTGCCAGCAGCCTCGAAAAAAATACCGGGGAGCTGTTTTTT	CASSLEKNTGELFF
TRBD1	-	TRBV5-4	TRBJ2-5	TGTGCCAGCAGCTTAACAGGGGGCGGGGAGACCCAGTACTTC	CASSLTGGGETQYF
-	-	TRBV5-1	TRBJ2-2	TGCGCCAGCAGACCGGGAGAGAAGGCCGGGGAGCTGTTTTTT	CASRPGEKAGELFF
-	-	TRBV7-2	TRBJ1-2	TGTGCCAGCAGCTCACAGGGAACCTATGGCTACACCTTC	CASSSQGTYGYTF
TRBD2	once	TRBV27	TRBJ2-5	TGTGCCAGCAGTTTATCTGTACCGGGCGGGGGGGCGCGTGAGCAGTACTTC	CASSLSVPGGGAREQYF
TRBD2	-	TRBV30	TRBJ2-1	TGTGCCTGGAGTGGACTAGCGGACTACAATGAGCAGTTCTTC	CAWSGLADYNEQFF
-	-	TRBV29-1	TRBJ1-2	TGCAGCGTTGTAAAGGGGGTTGATGGCTACACCTTC	CSVVKGVDGYTF
TRBD1	once	TRBV19	TRBJ1-5	TGTGCCAGTGACTTGAACAGGGGAGGTCAGCCCCAGCATTTT	CASDLNRGGQPQHF
-	once	TRBV11-2	TRBJ1-4	TGTGCCAGCAGCCCGGCTGGCGGCCTTAAGAATGAAAAACTGTTTTTT	CASSPAGGLKNEKLFF
-	-	TRBV27	TRBJ1-1	TGTGCCAGCAGTTTCTGGGGGCAGGGTGAAGCTTTCTTT	CASSFWGQGEAFF
TRBD2	once	TRBV4-3	TRBJ2-3	TGCGCCAGCAGCCAAGAAAGACTAGCGGAAGGGCTTACAGATACGCAGTATTTT	CASSQERLAEGLTDTQYF
-	-	TRBV2	TRBJ1-1	TGTGCCAGCAGTGGCCGGGGAGCCACTGAAGCTTTCTTT	CASSGRGATEAFF
TRBD2	-	TRBV4-3	TRBJ2-1	TGCGCCAGCAGCCAAGCAGCGGGACTCATTCTTAGGAGTGAGCAGTTCTTC	CASSQAAGLILRSEQFF
-	once	TRBV7-7	TRBJ2-7	TGTGCCAGCAGCTTAAGTGCTGCCTACGAGCAGTACTTC	CASSLSAAYEQYF
TRBD1	-	TRBV6-4	TRBJ1-1	TGTGCCAGCAGTGACGGTACAGGGGTACGAGCTTTCTTT	CASSDGTGVRAFF
-	-	TRBV11-2	TRBJ2-3	TGTGCCAGCAGCGATAAGGGCAGGAGCGGTACGCAGTATTTT	CASSDKGRSGTQYF
-	-	TRBV12-5	TRBJ2-1	TGTGCTAGTGGTCCCTCGTCAGGGTTGCGGCGGTTCTTC	CASGPSSGLRRFF
-	-	TRBV19	TRBJ2-6	TGTGCCAGTAGTATCGAAGGTTCCTCTGGGGCCAACGTCCTGACTTTC	CASSIEGSSGANVLTF
-	-	TRBV5-1	TRBJ1-1	TGCGCCAGCAGCCCGGGGGGTACTGAAGCTTTCTTT	CASSPGGTEAFF
-	once	TRBV19	TRBJ2-3	TGTGCCAGTAGTACGTCTACGATTGGCGCAGATACGCAGTATTTT	CASSTSTIGADTQYF
TRBD1	-	TRBV7-9	TRBJ2-7	TGTGCCAGCAGCGGAAAGACAGGGGGCTCCTACGAGCAGTACTTC	CASSGKTGGSYEQYF
TRBD2	-	TRBV6-5	TRBJ2-5	TGTGCCAGCAGTTCACATCGGGGGGCCCAGTACTTC	CASSSHRGAQYF
-	-	TRBV30	TRBJ1-2	TGTGCCTGGAGTCAGGGACAAATAAGCTACACCTTC	CAWSQGQISYTF
-	-	TRBV5-1	TRBJ1-4	TGCGCCAGCAGCTTGATTGTTGGAGGAGAAAAACTGTTTTTT	CASSLIVGGEKLFF
-	-	TRBV7-2	TRBJ1-4	TGTGCCAGCAGCGTCGCTCCGACTTCTAATGAAAAACTGTTTTTT	CASSVAPTSNEKLFF
TRBD2	-	TRBV29-1	TRBJ2-7	TGCAGCGTCTCGTTAGCGGGATCCTACGAGCAGTACTTC	CSVSLAGSYEQYF
TRBD2	-	TRBV15	TRBJ2-1	TGTGCCACCAGCAATCCTACTACTAGCGTAACGCACAATGAGCAGTTCTTC	CATSNPTTSVTHNEQFF
-	-	TRBV29-1	TRBJ2-5	TGCAGCGTTGAAGGGTGGGGGGAGACCCAGTACTTC	CSVEGWGETQYF
-	once	TRBV7-9	TRBJ2-7	TGTGCCAGCAGCCCAGGGGTTGAGCAGTACTTC	CASSPGVEQYF
-	-	TRBV7-9	TRBJ1-1	TGTGCCAACAGCCCCGGGACCCGGGCTTTCTTT	CANSPGTRAFF
TRBD2	-	TRBV6-1	TRBJ2-7	TGTGCCAGCAGTGAAACGCGTGTCCGAAGGAACCCTAGCGGGGGGACCTACGAGCAGTACTTC	CASSETRVRRNPSGGTYEQYF
TRBD2	few	TRBV7-3	TRBJ2-3	TGTGCCAGCAGATTAAGCGGGAGTGTGGGAGATACGCAGTATTTT	CASRLSGSVGDTQYF
-	once	TRBV4-1	TRBJ2-7	TGCGCCAGCAGCCCCCAGACAGGACCCTACGAGCAGTACTTC	CASSPQTGPYEQYF
-	few	TRBV23-1	TRBJ2-3	TGCGCCAGCAGTCTTGACAGCCTCACAGATACGCAGTATTTT	CASSLDSLTDTQYF
TRBD1	-	TRBV5-1	TRBJ2-7	TGCGCCAGCAGTGTAAGGACAGGGACGGGCGAGCAGTACTTC	CASSVRTGTGEQYF
-	-	TRBV4-1	TRBJ2-7	TGCGCCAGCAGCCAGTCCGGGCTAGCGGGACAGGACGAGCAGTACTTC	CASSQSGLAGQDEQYF